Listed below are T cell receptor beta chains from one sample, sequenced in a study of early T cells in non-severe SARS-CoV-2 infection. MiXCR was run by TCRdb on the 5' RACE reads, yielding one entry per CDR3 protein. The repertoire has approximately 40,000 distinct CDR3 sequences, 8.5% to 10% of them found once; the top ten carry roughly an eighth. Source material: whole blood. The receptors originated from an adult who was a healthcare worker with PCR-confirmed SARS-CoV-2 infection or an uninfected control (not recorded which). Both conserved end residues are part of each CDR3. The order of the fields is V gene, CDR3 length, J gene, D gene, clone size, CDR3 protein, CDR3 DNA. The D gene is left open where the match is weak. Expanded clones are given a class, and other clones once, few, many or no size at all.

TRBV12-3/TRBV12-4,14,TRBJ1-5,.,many,CASSFMGPDQPQHF,TGTGCCAGCAGTTTTATGGGTCCAGATCAGCCCCAGCATTTT
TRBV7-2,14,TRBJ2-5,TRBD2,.,CASSPGLAGKTQYF,TGTGCCAGCAGCCCCGGACTAGCGGGCAAGACCCAGTACTTC
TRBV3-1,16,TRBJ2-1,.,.,CASSQEGPRGLNEQFF,TGTGCCAGCAGCCAAGAAGGACCGCGGGGACTCAATGAGCAGTTCTTC
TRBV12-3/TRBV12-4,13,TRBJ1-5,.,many,CASSSSRDQPQHF,TGTGCCAGCAGTTCGTCCAGGGATCAGCCCCAGCATTTT
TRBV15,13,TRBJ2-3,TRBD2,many,CATMASGVDTQYF,TGTGCCACCATGGCTAGCGGGGTAGATACGCAGTATTTT
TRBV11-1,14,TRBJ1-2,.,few,CASSGGNLNYGYTF,TGTGCCAGCAGCGGAGGCAATTTAAACTATGGCTACACCTTC
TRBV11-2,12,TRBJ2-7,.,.,CASSPSLQEQYF,TGTGCCAGCTCCCCATCCCTCCAGGAGCAGTACTTC
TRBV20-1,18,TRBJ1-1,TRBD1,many,CSVTGTVSPLTMNTEAFF,TGCAGCGTGACAGGGACAGTTTCACCTCTTACAATGAACACTGAAGCTTTCTTT
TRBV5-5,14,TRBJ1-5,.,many,CASSLEDGNQPQHF,TGTGCCAGCAGCTTGGAGGACGGGAATCAGCCCCAGCATTTT
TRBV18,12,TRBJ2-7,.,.,CASSPGTYEQYF,TGTGCCAGCTCACCGGGCACCTACGAGCAGTACTTC